Each of the 17 T cell receptor beta chains below was sequenced from the same sample in a study of blood T cell repertoires in COVID-19 (dated by TCRdb to about 2020). Library preparation used the immunoSEQ multiplex PCR assay. TCRdb took over this immuneACCESS table, retaining in-frame rearrangements with V and J assigned. Such tables are incomplete; in checked studies, under half of the missing clones stem from an unresolved V gene, and the remainder is unexplained. For this sample there are about 120,000 clones; about 80% appear just once. The biggest ten clones account for 10% to 15% of the sample. Sequences were obtained from peripheral blood. The source of these receptors is a man between 60 and 75 years old with acute or convalescent COVID-19.

The genes are TRBV6-5 and TRBJ2-5; 11 bases line up with TRBD2. Trimming at V came to 6 bases and at J to 6 bases, leaving 9 bases not matched to a gene. The CDR3 is 15 amino acids. The germline CDR1 and CDR2 sequences are MNHEY and SVGAGI. The CDR3 nucleotides read TGTGCCAGCAGCCAACTAGCGGGAGTTGGGAAGACCCAGTACTTC. Translated: CASSQLAGVGKTQYF.

This chain joins TRBV4-2 and TRBJ2-7; 15 nucleotides line up with TRBD2. CDR1 LGHNA and CDR2 YNFKEQ come from the germline V gene. The trim removed 0 bases at V and 7 bases at J, leaving 7 bases unmatched. CDR3 length: 17 amino acids. CDR3 region: CASSQDGTSGRSTEQYF. The CDR3, as DNA: TGTGCCAGCAGCCAAGATGGGACTAGCGGGAGGTCTACGGAGCAGTACTTC.

The chain carries TRBV28 and TRBJ1-4; TRBD1 aligns across 7 bases. The trim removed 6 bases at V and 6 bases at J, leaving 7 bases unmatched. Germline loops: CDR1 MDHEN, CDR2 SYDVKM. This CDR3 has 14 amino acids. CDR3 in DNA: TGTGCCAGCAGCGGACGACAGGGACATGAAAAACTGTTTTTT. Amino acids: CASSGRQGHEKLFF.

This chain uses TRBV3-1 (or the pseudogene TRBV3-2) with TRBJ1-1; 7 nucleotides match TRBD1. The CDR3 has 14 residues. Looked up from germline, CDR1 is LGHDT and CDR2 is YNNKEL (reference sequence). Germline trimming cut 0 bases from V and 5 bases from J; bases unmatched to any gene: 3. The CDR3 sequence is CASSQDRGRTEAFF. CDR3 coding DNA: TGTGCCAGCAGCCAAGATAGGGGGCGTACTGAAGCTTTCTTT.

As DNA, the CDR3 is TGTGCCACCCACAGTTTATGGAGCGGGAGGGCCCGAAATACGCAGTATTTT. Translating gives CATHSLWSGRARNTQYF. The rearrangement links TRBV28 to TRBJ2-3, with TRBD2 matching over 10 bases. The germline V gene has CDR1 MDHEN and CDR2 SYDVKM. The CDR3 sequence is 17 residues long. V shed 10 bases and J 7 bases; nucleotides not matched to a gene: 20.

The chain uses TRBV24-1 and TRBJ2-2; D gene uncertain. There are 16 residues in the CDR3. Germline V lookup: CDR1 KGHDR, CDR2 SFDVKD. V lost 6 bases and J lost 0, with 13 bases in between. The CDR3 DNA is TGTGCCACCAGTTCATACGGGTACGCGAACACCGGGGAGCTGTTTTTT. Translation gives CATSSYGYANTGELFF.

V gene TRBV25-1 combines with J gene TRBJ1-1; 8 nucleotides match TRBD1. Unmatched junction bases numbered 2, after V lost 1 base and J lost 1 base. The CDR3 extends over 15 amino acids. Germline V lookup: CDR1 MGHDK, CDR2 SYGVNS. This CDR3 is CASSESGTGNTEAFF. The CDR3 nucleotides read TGTGCCAGCAGTGAATCGGGGACAGGGAACACTGAAGCTTTCTTT.

This clone was picked up one time. This chain uses TRBV5-4 with TRBJ1-4; TRBD1 agrees at 11 bases. There are 15 residues in the CDR3. Germline V lookup: CDR1 SGHNT, CDR2 YYREEE (reference sequence). Trimming at V came to 4 bases and at J to 7 bases, leaving 6 bases not matched to a gene. The CDR3 reads CASSTGQGGSEKLFF. CDR3 DNA: TGTGCCAGCAGCACGGGACAGGGGGGCAGTGAAAAACTGTTTTTT.

This clone has only one observation. The rearrangement links TRBV3-1 (or the pseudogene TRBV3-2) to TRBJ2-7; TRBD2 agrees at 12 bases. There are 17 residues in the CDR3. Germline lookup yields CDR1 LGHDT and CDR2 YNNKEL (reference sequence). V shed 1 base, J shed 0 bases, and the junction held 4 bases outside the gene matches. CDR3 sequence: CASSQGRLAGVSYEQYF. The CDR3 DNA is TGTGCCAGCAGCCAAGGTCGACTAGCGGGAGTCTCCTACGAGCAGTACTTC.

The V and J genes are TRBV6-5 and TRBJ1-1; the D gene is possibly TRBD1 (5 bases). The germline gives CDR1 MNHEY, CDR2 SVGAGI. V was shortened by 3 bases and J by 5 bases, with 13 bases between the two germline ends. CDR3 length: 14 amino acids. Here the CDR3 DNA reads TGTGCCAGCAGTTATCTTTCACACAGGACTGAAGCTTTCTTT. It is translated as CASSYLSHRTEAFF.

Only one count was recorded for this clone. V and J are TRBV5-1 and TRBJ1-2; TRBD1 agrees at 7 bases. Germline trimming cut 4 bases from V and 3 bases from J; bases unmatched to any gene: 12. Looked up from germline, CDR1 is SGHRS and CDR2 is YFSETQ. The length of the CDR3 is 16 residues. CDR3 sequence (DNA): TGCGCCAGCAGCCCGGGACAGTCGCCATCCTACTATGGCTACACCTTC. It codes for CASSPGQSPSYYGYTF.

This clone occurred once. CDR3 residues: CASSLGLAANEQFF. Written as DNA, the CDR3 is TGTGCCAGCAGTCTTGGACTAGCGGCCAATGAGCAGTTCTTC. V is TRBV6-5 and J is TRBJ2-1, with 10 bases identical to TRBD2. V lost 5 bases to trimming and J lost 6 bases; unmatched junction nucleotides: 4. The CDR3 consists of 14 residues. Per germline, CDR1 MNHEY and CDR2 SVGAGI.

V and J are TRBV19 and TRBJ2-6; D is perhaps TRBD2 (5 bases). Trimming shortened V by 6 bases and J by 0 bases, and 6 bases separated the two germline ends. Germline lookup yields CDR1 LNHDA and CDR2 SQIVND (reference sequence). CDR3 size: 14 residues. For the CDR3, the DNA is TGTGCCAGTAGGAGGGTCTCTGGGGCCAACGTCCTGACTTTC. Amino acid sequence: CASRRVSGANVLTF. Filled out from reference TRBV19 and TRBJ2-6, the complete variable domain reads DGGITQSPKYLFRKEGQNVTLSCEQNLNHDAMYWYRQDPGQGLRLIYYSQIVNDFQKGDIAEGYSVSREKKESFPLTVTSAQKNPTAFYLCASRRVSGANVLTFGAGSRLTVL.

This clone appeared a single time. The chain recombines TRBV3-1 (or the pseudogene TRBV3-2) with TRBJ2-7; a weak D match, TRBD1 (5 bases). V gave up 2 bases and J gave up 2 bases, with 31 bases separating them. Per the germline V gene, CDR1 is LGHDT and CDR2 is YNNKEL (reference sequence). This CDR3 comprises 21 residues. The CDR3 loop is CASSQTRGGRITRGITYEQYF. The CDR3 coding sequence is TGTGCCAGCAGCCAAACACGAGGTGGGCGGATCACAAGGGGAATCACCTACGAGCAGTACTTC.

The rearrangement joins TRBV30 to TRBJ1-1; 8 bases match TRBD1. The germline V gene has CDR1 GTSNPN and CDR2 SVGIG (reference sequence). This CDR3 has 14 residues. V dropped 3 bases and J dropped 6; count of bases not matched to a gene: 9. This chain's CDR3 is CAWRMTGEKAEAFF. The CDR3 DNA is TGTGCCTGGAGGATGACAGGGGAAAAGGCTGAAGCTTTCTTT.

In this sample, this clone turned up a few times. The V and J genes are TRBV11-2 and TRBJ1-2; D uncertain. The V end lost 6 bases, the J end lost 0 bases, and 17 bases lay between the germline ends. There are 16 residues in the CDR3. The germline V gene has CDR1 SGHAT and CDR2 FQNNGV. The CDR3 nucleotides are TGTGCCAGCAGTTATAATCCAGGCACATCTAACTATGGCTACACCTTC. Translation: CASSYNPGTSNYGYTF.

V and J are TRBV12-3 or TRBV12-4 and TRBJ2-7; D gene uncertain. This CDR3 region has 12 residues. Trimming cost V 6 bases and J 0 bases, with 6 bases left between them. The chain's CDR3 is CASSSSSYEQYF. CDR3 bases: TGTGCCAGCAGCTCCAGCTCCTACGAGCAGTACTTC.